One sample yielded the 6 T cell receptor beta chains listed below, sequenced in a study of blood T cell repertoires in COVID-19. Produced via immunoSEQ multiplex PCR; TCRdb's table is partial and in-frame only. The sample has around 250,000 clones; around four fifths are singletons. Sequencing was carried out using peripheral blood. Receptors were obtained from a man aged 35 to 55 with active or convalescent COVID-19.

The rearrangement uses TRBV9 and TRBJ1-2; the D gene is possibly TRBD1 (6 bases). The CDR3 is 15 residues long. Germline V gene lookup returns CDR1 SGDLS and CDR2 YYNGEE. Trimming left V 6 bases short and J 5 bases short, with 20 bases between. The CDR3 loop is CASNLNGGASYGYTF. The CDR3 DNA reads TGTGCCAGCAACCTCAACGGGGGGGCGTCGTATGGCTACACCTTC.

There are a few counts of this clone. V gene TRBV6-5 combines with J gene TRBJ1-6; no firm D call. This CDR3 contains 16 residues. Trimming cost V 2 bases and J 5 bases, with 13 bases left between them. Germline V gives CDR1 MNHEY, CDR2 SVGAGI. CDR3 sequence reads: CASSYNPRGNNSPLHF. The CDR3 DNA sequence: TGTGCCAGCAGTTACAATCCAAGAGGGAATAATTCACCCCTCCACTTT.

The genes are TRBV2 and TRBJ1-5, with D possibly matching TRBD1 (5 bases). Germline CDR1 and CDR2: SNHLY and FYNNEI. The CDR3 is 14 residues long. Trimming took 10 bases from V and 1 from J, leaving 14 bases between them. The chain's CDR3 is CATNGGLSNQPQHF. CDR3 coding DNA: TGTGCCACCAACGGGGGGTTGAGCAATCAGCCCCAGCATTTT.

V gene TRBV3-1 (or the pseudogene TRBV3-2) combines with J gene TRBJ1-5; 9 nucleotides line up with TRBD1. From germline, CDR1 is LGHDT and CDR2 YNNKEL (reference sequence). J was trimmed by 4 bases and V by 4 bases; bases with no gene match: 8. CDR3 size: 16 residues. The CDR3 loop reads CASSLPGQGTNQPQHF. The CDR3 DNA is TGTGCCAGCAGCCTCCCGGGACAGGGAACAAATCAGCCCCAGCATTTT.

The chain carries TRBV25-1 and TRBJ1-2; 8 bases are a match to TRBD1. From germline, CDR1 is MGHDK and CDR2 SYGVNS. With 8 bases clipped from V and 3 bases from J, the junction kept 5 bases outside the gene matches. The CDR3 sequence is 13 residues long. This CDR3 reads CASGGQGDYGYTF. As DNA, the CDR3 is TGTGCCAGCGGTGGACAGGGAGACTATGGCTACACCTTC.

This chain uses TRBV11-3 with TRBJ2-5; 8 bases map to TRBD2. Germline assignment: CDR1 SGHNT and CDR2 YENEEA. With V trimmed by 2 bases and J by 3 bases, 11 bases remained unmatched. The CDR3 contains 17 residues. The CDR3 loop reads CASSLYPPGGGEETQYF. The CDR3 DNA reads TGTGCCAGCAGCTTATACCCGCCGGGGGGGGGCGAAGAGACCCAGTACTTC.